This entry lists 6 T cell receptor beta chains sequenced from one sample in a study of blood T cells in healthy people across ages. The use of a sample-barcoded 5' primer and a J-beta primer mix characterized a second PCR of roughly 6 to 11 cycles. Via MiXCR, TCRdb re-called the 5' RACE reads, giving one row per CDR3 protein. This sample has about 730,000 distinct CDR3 sequences, with roughly 43% found just once. The sample was blood. The receptors shown here come from a woman aged 60-70 years in good health.

This chain joins TRBV30 and TRBJ2-7; 9 bases fit TRBD1. CDR3 length equals 13 residues. J lost 4 bases, V lost 1 base, and 2 bases had no gene match. CDR1 is GTSNPN and CDR2 is SVGIG in the germline V gene (reference sequence). The CDR3 is CAWSEDRGYEQYF. The CDR3 DNA reads as TGTGCCTGGAGTGAAGACAGGGGGTACGAGCAGTACTTC.

V gene TRBV24-1 combines with J gene TRBJ1-5; 8 bases are shared with TRBD1. J gave up 6 bases and V 8 bases, and 5 bases lay outside the gene matches. This CDR3 is 13 amino acids long. Looked up from germline, CDR1 is KGHDR and CDR2 is SFDVKD. CDR3 sequence (DNA): TGTGCCACCAACACAGGGGGGAGTCAGCCCCAGCATTTT. It yields the protein CATNTGGSQPQHF.

The CDR3 is CAISGQGNNQPQHF. The CDR3 DNA reads TGTGCCATCAGTGGACAGGGGAACAATCAGCCCCAGCATTTT. This chain uses TRBV10-3 with TRBJ1-5, with 8 bases lining up with TRBD1. With 4 bases clipped from V and 3 bases from J, the junction kept 2 bases outside the gene matches. This CDR3 has 14 amino acids. Germline lookup yields CDR1 ENHRY and CDR2 SYGVKD.

The chain is built from TRBV5-1 and TRBJ2-7; 8 nucleotides line up with TRBD2. The trim removed 5 bases at V and 0 bases at J, leaving 7 bases unmatched. The CDR3 runs 15 residues. From germline, CDR1 is SGHRS and CDR2 YFSETQ. CDR3 sequence reads: CASRFAGTSSYEQYF. CDR3 DNA sequence: TGCGCCAGCAGATTCGCGGGGACTAGCTCCTACGAGCAGTACTTC.

The chain combines TRBV28 with TRBJ1-5; D is uncertain. Germline V gene lookup returns CDR1 MDHEN and CDR2 SYDVKM. V dropped 5 bases and J dropped 1 base, with 12 bases sitting between them. The CDR3 has 15 amino acids. The CDR3 sequence is CASSPGGWSNQPQHF. CDR3 coding DNA: TGTGCCAGCAGTCCGGGCGGGTGGAGCAATCAGCCCCAGCATTTT.

The table lists this clonotype with many counts. The gene calls are TRBV6-2 or TRBV6-3 and TRBJ1-5, with 7 bases aligning to TRBD1. This CDR3 has 17 residues. Germline trimming cut 2 bases from V and 5 bases from J; bases unmatched to any gene: 12. CDR1 MNHEY and CDR2 SVGEGT come from the germline V gene. As DNA, the CDR3 is TGTGCCAGCAGTTACGTAATCCTGGGACAGCGCGATCAGCCCCAGCATTTT. Translated, it gives CASSYVILGQRDQPQHF.